Presented here are 3 T cell receptor beta chains from one specimen sequenced in a study of shared clonotypes between healthy human individuals. Measured with immunoSEQ multiplex PCR; TCRdb has only the in-frame clones, and not every one. The table shows 190,000 or so clones, with roughly 93% occurring only once. Sample: naive CD4+ T cells sorted from blood. The subset denotes: CD45RA+ positively selected. These receptors all come from a woman aged 25-40 years in good health.

This chain links TRBV5-1 with TRBJ2-3; maybe TRBD2 (6 bases). From germline, CDR1 is SGHRS and CDR2 YFSETQ. Deletions cut 2 bases from V and 0 bases from J, with 10 bases between. The CDR3 loop spans 15 amino acids. The DNA of the CDR3 is TGCGCCAGCAGCTTCCTAGCGACTAGCACAGATACGCAGTATTTT. The encoded protein is CASSFLATSTDTQYF.

V and J are TRBV5-6 and TRBJ2-7; TRBD1 is a possible D gene (7 bases). The germline V gene encodes CDR1 SGHDT and CDR2 YYEEEE. V lost 8 bases to trimming and J lost 3 bases, with 15 bases between them. This CDR3 region has 13 residues. CDR3 in DNA: TGTGCCAGGCGGCGGAGGGGGCTCTACGAGCAGTACTTC. Translating gives CARRRRGLYEQYF.

The V and J genes are TRBV18 and TRBJ1-4; 7 bases are a match to TRBD1. The CDR3 contains 17 residues. Trimming took 3 bases from V and 3 from J; bases not matched to a gene: 10. Germline values: CDR1 KGHSH, CDR2 LQKENI. The chain's CDR3 is CASSPRGTADSNEKLFF. CDR3 in DNA: TGTGCCAGCTCACCGCGGGGGACAGCTGACTCTAATGAAAAACTGTTTTTT.